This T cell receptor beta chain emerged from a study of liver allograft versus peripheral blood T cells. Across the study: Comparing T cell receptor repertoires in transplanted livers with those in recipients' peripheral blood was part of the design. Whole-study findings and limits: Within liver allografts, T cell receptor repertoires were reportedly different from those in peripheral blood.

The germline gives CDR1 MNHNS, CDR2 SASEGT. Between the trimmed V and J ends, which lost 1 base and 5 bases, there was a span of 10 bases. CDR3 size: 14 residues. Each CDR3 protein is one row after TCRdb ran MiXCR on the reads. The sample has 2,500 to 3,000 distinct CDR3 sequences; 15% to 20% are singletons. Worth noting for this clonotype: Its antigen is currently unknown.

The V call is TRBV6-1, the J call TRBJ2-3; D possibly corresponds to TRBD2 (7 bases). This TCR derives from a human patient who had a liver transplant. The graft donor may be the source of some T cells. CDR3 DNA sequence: TGTGCCAGCAGTGAAGGGGGGGGGCAAGATACGCAGTATTTT. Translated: CASSEGGGQDTQYF.